These 20 T cell receptor beta chains were all obtained from the same sample, sequenced in a study of identical twins. TCRdb re-called the 5' RACE reads with MiXCR, one entry per CDR3 protein. Of nearly 900,000 distinct CDR3 sequences listed, 10% to 15% are singletons. These data were likewise used in another study, on yellow fever vaccine responses in identical twins.

The sequencing input was PBMCs. These receptors were taken from a woman younger than 30 in good health.

This clonotype was seen many times. The chain is built from TRBV12-3 or TRBV12-4 and TRBJ2-1; 9 positions match TRBD2. This CDR3 contains 14 residues. The V and J ends lost 6 bases and 6 bases, in that order; junction bases with no gene match: 6. The CDR3 DNA reads as TGTGCCAGCAGGGCCGGGACTAGCTCCAATGAGCAGTTCTTC. Translating gives CASRAGTSSNEQFF.

The rearrangement uses TRBV11-3 and TRBJ2-3; D gene uncertain. The CDR3 totals 13 residues. The germline V gene encodes CDR1 SGHNT and CDR2 YENEEA. V shed 3 bases and J shed 7 bases, with 11 bases lying between them. CDR3 residues: CASSLVPPNTQYF. CDR3 DNA sequence: TGTGCCAGCAGCTTGGTCCCCCCCAATACGCAGTATTTT.

This clonotype was found many times. The CDR3 region is CASSPGQGPNTGELFF. In DNA, the CDR3 is TGTGCCAGCAGCCCAGGACAGGGACCGAACACCGGGGAGCTGTTTTTT. This chain connects TRBV9 to TRBJ2-2; 8 bases are a match to TRBD1. The junction had 5 bases not matched to a gene; V was cut back by 4 bases and J by 0 bases. The CDR3 contains 16 residues. Looked up from germline, CDR1 is SGDLS and CDR2 is YYNGEE.

This clonotype was picked up a small number of times. CDR3 protein: CASSQGQSSQETQYF. Written as DNA, the CDR3 is TGTGCCAGCAGCCAAGGACAGTCTAGCCAAGAGACCCAGTACTTC. The J gene is TRBJ2-5, the V gene TRBV3-1; D is perhaps TRBD1 (5 bases). This CDR3 contains 15 residues. V was trimmed by 1 base and J by 1 base, leaving 10 bases between them. Germline V gene data show CDR1 as LGHDT and CDR2 as YNNKEL (reference sequence).

The chain combines TRBV6-2 or TRBV6-3 with TRBJ2-7; 8 bases are shared with TRBD2. Germline V gene sequence: CDR1 MNHEY, CDR2 SVGEGT. CDR3 length equals 16 residues. J was trimmed by 2 bases and V by 4 bases; bases with no gene match: 10. DNA for the CDR3: TGTGCCAGCAGTTCTCCAGCGGGGGCCCCTACCTACGAGCAGTACGTC. Amino acid sequence: CASSSPAGAPTYEQYV.

This chain connects TRBV7-2 to TRBJ2-3, with a possible D match to TRBD2 (6 bases). CDR1 and CDR2 (germline): SGHTA, FQGNSA. CDR3 length: 16 residues. V was cut by 0 bases and J by 1 base, with 11 bases left in between. The CDR3 coding sequence is TGTGCCAGCAGCTTAGCGCGACTAGTGGGCACAGATACGCAGTATTTT. Residues: CASSLARLVGTDTQYF.

There are many counts of this clonotype. The chain uses TRBV5-1 and TRBJ2-1; 8 bases match TRBD2. CDR1 SGHRS and CDR2 YFSETQ come from the germline V gene. Germline trimming cut 2 bases from V and 4 bases from J; bases unmatched to any gene: 2. This CDR3 contains 14 residues. The CDR3 DNA follows: TGCGCCAGCAGCTTTGGGACTAGGTACAATGAGCAGTTCTTC. This sequence encodes CASSFGTRYNEQFF.

The sample holds many counts of this clonotype. This chain connects TRBV6-1 to TRBJ2-2; 7 nucleotides line up with TRBD1. This CDR3 spans 14 amino acids. The J segment lost 4 bases and the V segment lost 5 bases, leaving 4 bases of the junction unmatched. Germline V gene data show CDR1 as MNHNS and CDR2 as SASEGT. In nucleotides, the CDR3 is TGTGCCAGCAGTCTAACAGGGGCCACCGGGGAGCTGTTTTTT. As protein: CASSLTGATGELFF.

The rearrangement links TRBV5-6 to TRBJ2-2; 9 nucleotides align to TRBD2. The CDR3 consists of 16 residues. V shed 4 bases, J shed 5 bases, and the junction held 9 bases outside the gene matches. The germline CDR1 and CDR2 sequences are SGHDT and YYEEEE. CDR3 region: CASSHYAGGMTGELFF. CDR3 DNA sequence: TGTGCCAGCAGCCACTACGCGGGAGGGATGACCGGGGAGCTGTTTTTT.

This clonotype was counted a few times. The chain couples TRBV12-3 or TRBV12-4 to TRBJ2-7; 7 bases are a match to TRBD2. The CDR3 is made up of 14 amino acids. V lost 10 bases to trimming and J lost 4 bases; unmatched junction nucleotides: 13. The CDR3 DNA sequence: TGTGCCACGGGACCTCCCGGGGGGAGGTACGAGCAGTACTTC. Amino acids: CATGPPGGRYEQYF.

This clonotype has only a few counts. The chain couples TRBV24-1 to TRBJ2-1; D assignment may be TRBD1 or TRBD2 (5 bases each). CDR3 length equals 17 residues. V lost 1 base and J lost 8, with 20 bases in between. CDR1 and CDR2 from the germline V gene are KGHDR and SFDVKD. CDR3 sequence (DNA): TGTGCCACCAGTGATTTTTCTACCCAGGGACCGATCCATGAGCAGTTCTTC. Protein sequence: CATSDFSTQGPIHEQFF.

There are many counts of this clonotype. The chain recombines TRBV5-1 with TRBJ2-3, with D unresolved. Germline assignment: CDR1 SGHRS and CDR2 YFSETQ. Trimming pared 2 bases from V and 0 bases from J, leaving 13 bases between. This CDR3 has 16 residues. CDR3 amino acids: CASSFRPGPSTDTQYF. Written as DNA, the CDR3 is TGCGCCAGCAGCTTTCGGCCAGGACCAAGCACAGATACGCAGTATTTT.

There are a few counts of this clonotype. The chain recombines TRBV12-3 or TRBV12-4 with TRBJ2-3, with 8 positions matching TRBD1. The CDR3 is 15 amino acids. The trim removed 5 bases at V and 3 bases at J, leaving 7 bases unmatched. DNA of the CDR3: TGTGCCAGCAGTGTCACAGGGGGTAGGACAGATACGCAGTATTTT. Encoded protein: CASSVTGGRTDTQYF.

This clonotype was found a few times. V gene TRBV12-3 or TRBV12-4 combines with J gene TRBJ2-3; either TRBD1 or TRBD2 may supply D (6 bases each). V was trimmed by 0 bases and J by 6 bases, leaving 10 bases between them. This CDR3 has 14 amino acids. The CDR3 DNA sequence: TGTGCCAGCAGTTTAGCGGGGGGCATGGATACGCAGTATTTT. Its protein product is CASSLAGGMDTQYF.

The genes are TRBV9 and TRBJ2-2, with TRBD1 as a possible D gene (5 bases). CDR1 and CDR2 from the germline V gene are SGDLS and YYNGEE. Trimming shortened V by 4 bases and J by 4 bases, and 11 bases separated the two germline ends. The length of the CDR3 is 14 residues. The CDR3 bases are TGTGCCAGCAGCATGTGGGGCAGCACCGGGGAGCTGTTTTTT. Protein product: CASSMWGSTGELFF.

This clonotype has at least ten counts. The chain uses TRBV28 and TRBJ2-1; 12 bases agree with TRBD2. V shed 4 bases and J 2 bases; nucleotides not matched to a gene: 6. The CDR3 consists of 17 residues. Germline V gene sequence: CDR1 MDHEN, CDR2 SYDVKM. The CDR3 loop reads CASSSRTSGAPYNEQFF. CDR3 DNA: TGTGCCAGCAGTTCCCGGACTAGCGGGGCGCCCTACAATGAGCAGTTCTTC.

This clonotype came up once. The chain employs TRBV10-1 and TRBJ2-3; the match to TRBD2 covers 9 bases. Per the germline V gene, CDR1 is WNHNN and CDR2 is SYGVQD (reference sequence). CDR3 length: 15 residues. The J segment lost 5 bases and the V segment lost 10 bases, leaving 13 bases of the junction unmatched. The DNA of the CDR3 is TGCGCCACGCAGGATCTGCGGGGGGGGATAGATACGCAGTATTTT. This translates into CATQDLRGGIDTQYF.

The rearrangement joins TRBV29-1 to TRBJ2-7, with TRBD2 matching over 10 bases. Per the germline V gene, CDR1 is SQVTM and CDR2 is ANQGSEA. The CDR3 sequence is 15 residues long. The V gene end was trimmed by 0 bases and the J gene end by 4 bases; junction bases not matched to a gene: 6. This CDR3 reads CSVEDALAGSYEQYF. The DNA of the CDR3 is TGCAGCGTTGAAGATGCACTAGCGGGATCTTACGAGCAGTACTTC.

The gene calls are TRBV12-3 or TRBV12-4 and TRBJ2-7; 13 positions agree with TRBD2. V dropped 5 bases and J dropped 3; count of bases not matched to a gene: 7. The CDR3 loop spans 16 amino acids. The CDR3 DNA is TGTGCCAGCAGTGGGGGGACTAGCGGGGCGAACTACGAGCAGTACTTC. Translating gives CASSGGTSGANYEQYF.

The V call is TRBV20-1, the J call TRBJ1-6, with 10 bases that match TRBD1. The junction had 2 bases not matched to a gene; V was cut back by 3 bases and J by 6 bases. CDR3 size: 14 residues. In germline, CDR1 is DFQATT, CDR2 SNEGSKA (reference sequence). The CDR3 reads CSARTGGGNSPLHF. CDR3 coding DNA: TGCAGTGCTAGGACAGGGGGCGGTAATTCACCCCTCCACTTT.